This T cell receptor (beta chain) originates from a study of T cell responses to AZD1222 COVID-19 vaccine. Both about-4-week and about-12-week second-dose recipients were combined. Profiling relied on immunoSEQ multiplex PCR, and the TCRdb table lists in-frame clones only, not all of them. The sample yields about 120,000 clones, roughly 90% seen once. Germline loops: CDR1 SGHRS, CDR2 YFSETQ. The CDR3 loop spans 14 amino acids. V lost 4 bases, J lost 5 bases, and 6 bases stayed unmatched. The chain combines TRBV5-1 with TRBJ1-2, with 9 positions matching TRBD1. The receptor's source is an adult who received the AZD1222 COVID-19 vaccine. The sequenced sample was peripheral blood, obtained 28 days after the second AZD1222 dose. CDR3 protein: CASSEQGAGYGYTF. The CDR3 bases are TGCGCCAGCAGCGAACAGGGGGCAGGGTATGGCTACACCTTC. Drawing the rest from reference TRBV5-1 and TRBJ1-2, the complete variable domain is KAGVTQTPRYLIKTRGQQVTLSCSPISGHRSVSWYQQTPGQGLQFLFEYFSETQRNKGNFPGRFSGRQFSNSRSEMNVSTLELGDSALYLCASSEQGAGYGYTFGSGTRLTVV.